Listed here are 11 T cell receptor beta chains from one sample, sequenced in a study of blood T cells in healthy people across ages. Next came a second PCR, run for about 7 to 12 cycles, which used a sample-barcoded 5' primer along with a J-beta primer mix. TCRdb reprocessed the 5' RACE reads via MiXCR and lists one record per CDR3 protein. The table has over 600,000 distinct CDR3 sequences, less than 45% seen once. Sequencing was done on a sample of blood. The receptor set was obtained from a man older than 75 in good health.

The sample holds many counts of this clonotype. This chain uses TRBV7-2 with TRBJ2-1; 9 bases agree with TRBD2. This CDR3 has 16 amino acids. Germline lookup yields CDR1 SGHTA and CDR2 FQGNSA. Trimming removed 1 base from V and 3 bases from J; junction bases left unmatched: 4. CDR3 sequence: CASSLVPAGGYNEQFF. CDR3 bases: TGTGCCAGCAGCTTAGTCCCAGCGGGAGGCTACAATGAGCAGTTCTTC.

This clonotype was picked up a small number of times. The J gene is TRBJ2-5, the V gene TRBV29-1; 8 bases fit TRBD2. The CDR3 length is 13 residues. The germline V gene encodes CDR1 SQVTM and CDR2 ANQGSEA. Losses at the gene ends were 7 bases for V and 3 bases for J; bases not matched to a gene: 7. CDR3 sequence: CSGAGTREETQYF. The CDR3 coding sequence is TGCAGCGGCGCCGGGACTAGGGAAGAGACCCAGTACTTC.

The chain uses TRBV12-5 and TRBJ2-1; 7 nucleotides line up with TRBD1. The CDR3 spans 14 residues. J lost 6 bases, V lost 5 bases, and 7 bases had no gene match. The germline V gene encodes CDR1 LGHNT and CDR2 FRNRAP. This chain's CDR3 is CASGKHTGANEQFF. The CDR3 DNA reads TGTGCTAGTGGTAAACATACAGGGGCCAATGAGCAGTTCTTC.

This clonotype was seen a few times. The genes are TRBV7-2 and TRBJ2-7; 13 bases match TRBD2. V gave up 5 bases and J gave up 7 bases; unmatched junction bases: 14. CDR3 size: 17 residues. CDR1 SGHTA and CDR2 FQGNSA come from the germline V gene. The CDR3 is CASSGGTSGTQGYEQYF. DNA for the CDR3: TGTGCCAGCAGCGGCGGGACTAGCGGGACCCAAGGGTATGAGCAGTACTTC.

The chain carries TRBV3-1 and TRBJ1-1; a weak D match, TRBD1 (5 bases). This CDR3 contains 14 residues. Looked up from germline, CDR1 is LGHDT and CDR2 is YNNKEL (reference sequence). The germline V and J ends were trimmed by 6 bases and 2 bases, with 13 bases remaining between them. The CDR3 region is CASSPRGYNTEAFF. DNA for the CDR3: TGTGCCAGCAGTCCTCGGGGGTATAACACTGAAGCTTTCTTT.

CDR3 in amino acids: CASRSIQGGGIIGYTF. CDR3 in DNA: TGTGCCAGCAGATCAATCCAGGGTGGGGGTATCATCGGCTACACCTTC. The chain couples TRBV6-5 to TRBJ1-2; maybe TRBD1 (5 bases). CDR1 MNHEY and CDR2 SVGAGI come from the germline V gene. Trimming removed 6 bases from V and 8 bases from J, with 25 bases in between. CDR3 length equals 16 residues.

Points on this clonotype: This may come from a read error, since a much larger clone is one base off. The rearrangement links TRBV10-3 to TRBJ2-4, with 12 bases identical to TRBD1. The end of the DNA is better explained by TRBJ2-7, so the J call may be wrong. Looked up from germline, CDR1 is ENHRY and CDR2 is SYGVKD. The CDR3 runs to 16 residues. Here the CDR3 reads CAISEWGDRGLYEQYF. The CDR3 DNA sequence: TGTGCCATCAGTGAGTGGGGGGACAGGGGGCTTTACGAGCAGTACTTC.

V gene TRBV12-3 or TRBV12-4 combines with J gene TRBJ2-7; the match to TRBD2 covers 7 bases. The CDR3 is 15 amino acids. Unmatched junction bases numbered 15, after V lost 6 bases and J lost 7 bases. The CDR3, as DNA: TGTGCCAGCAGCAGAGCGGGGTCCTCCTACAATGAGCAGTACTTC. Its translation is CASSRAGSSYNEQYF.

The J gene is TRBJ2-5, the V gene TRBV9; D uncertain. The CDR3 contains 15 residues. Trimming cost V 0 bases and J 4 bases, with 13 bases left between them. CDR1 and CDR2 (germline): SGDLS, YYNGEE. For the CDR3, the DNA is TGTGCCAGCAGCGTAGTAGGAACCAGGACAGAGACCCAGTACTTC. Its translation is CASSVVGTRTETQYF.

The chain recombines TRBV24-1 with TRBJ2-1, with a tentative D call TRBD2 (5 bases). The tail of the sequence fits TRBJ2-7 better, so the J call may be wrong. The germline V gene has CDR1 KGHDR and CDR2 SFDVKD. The CDR3 length is 18 residues. The CDR3 region is CATSDIHSVGSSYNEQYF. CDR3 bases: TGTGCCACCAGTGATATCCACAGCGTAGGGAGCTCCTACAATGAGCAGTACTTC.

The chain recombines TRBV3-1 with TRBJ1-1, with TRBD1 as a possible D gene (6 bases). The V gene lost 1 base and the J gene lost 1 base, with 7 bases spanning the gap. Germline V gives CDR1 LGHDT, CDR2 YNNKEL (reference sequence). This CDR3 has 14 residues. The CDR3 DNA follows: TGTGCCAGCAGCCAAGGGGGGGCGAACACTGAAGCTTTCTTT. Protein: CASSQGGANTEAFF.